Listed here is a single T cell receptor (beta chain). Compared with germline, one end of the junction differs, possibly owing to a read error. Sequencing used immunoSEQ multiplex PCR; TCRdb keeps in-frame clones, though not all of them. The repertoire holds a few million clones, with more than 90% as singletons. This record belongs to a study of shared clonotypes between healthy human individuals. The CDR3 extends over 14 amino acids. Germline V gene lookup returns CDR1 GTSNPN and CDR2 SVGIG (reference sequence). The sequence came from a man younger than 35 in good health. Sequencing was done on a sample of naive CD4+ T cells sorted from blood. The subset: CD45RA+ positively selected. This sequence joins TRBV30 and TRBJ1-1, with D tentatively TRBD1 (5 bases). CDR3 sequence reads: CVWKVGPRAAEAFF. Written as DNA, the CDR3 is TGTGTCTGGAAGGTGGGACCCCGGGCCGCTGAAGCTTTCTTT.